The 31 T cell receptor beta chains in this list originate from one sample, sequenced in a study of response to subunit inactivated influenza vaccine. TCRdb ran MiXCR on the RT-PCR reads and lists one entry per CDR3 protein. The sample holds under 200,000 distinct CDR3 sequences; about 12% are singletons and the top ten take around 32%. This sample also appeared in a second study, on T cells expressing NK-cell markers. That report notes: Making the TCR beta cDNA relied on 5'RACE template switching with UMIs.

Here the sequenced sample was CD8+ T cells sorted from PBMCs, taken less than 13 days after vaccination. The receptors stem from a man aged 45 to 65 who received an inactivated influenza vaccine.

This clonotype was seen a handful of times. The V and J genes are TRBV28 and TRBJ2-7; D is perhaps TRBD1 or TRBD2 (5 bases each). CDR3 size: 16 residues. The V gene's germline CDR1 is MDHEN and CDR2 SYDVKM. V dropped 3 bases and J dropped 0 bases, with 15 bases sitting between them. For the CDR3, the DNA is TGTGCCAGCAGTTTGACCGGGGCTCAAAGCTCCTACGAGCAGTACTTC. Translated: CASSLTGAQSSYEQYF.

The rearrangement uses TRBV7-9 and TRBJ2-1, with 7 bases matching TRBD2. Unmatched junction bases numbered 4, after V lost 5 bases and J lost 0 bases. The CDR3 totals 15 residues. Germline V gene data show CDR1 as SEHNR and CDR2 as FQNEAQ (reference sequence). The CDR3: CASSISGPSYNEQFF. CDR3 DNA: TGTGCCAGCAGCATTAGCGGGCCCTCCTACAATGAGCAGTTCTTC. The full variable domain, completed using reference TRBV7-9 and TRBJ2-1, is DTGVSQNPRHKITKRGQNVTFRCDPISEHNRLYWYRQTLGQGPEFLTYFQNEAQLEKSRLLSDRFSAERPKGSFSTLEIQRTEQGDSAMYLCASSISGPSYNEQFFGPGTRLTVL.

A few counts support this clonotype. CDR3 amino acids: CSARVYEQYF. As DNA, the CDR3 is TGCAGTGCTAGGGTTTACGAGCAGTACTTC. The chain uses TRBV20-1 and TRBJ2-7; D remains unclear. Germline V gene lookup returns CDR1 DFQATT and CDR2 SNEGSKA (reference sequence). This CDR3 comprises 10 residues. Between the trimmed V and J ends, which lost 3 bases and 4 bases, there was a span of 4 bases.

In this sample, this clonotype turned up many times. This chain connects TRBV6-1 to TRBJ2-3; no reliable D call. Germline CDR1 is MNHNS and CDR2 is SASEGT. The CDR3 runs 15 residues. The germline V and J ends were trimmed by 5 bases and 2 bases, with 14 bases remaining between them. DNA for the CDR3: TGTGCCAGCAGTACCGGACGCTACCCCACAGATACGCAGTATTTT. Amino acids: CASSTGRYPTDTQYF.

There are a few counts of this clonotype. The CDR3 DNA reads TGCGCCAGCAGCCAAGGACAGGGGATCTATGGCTACACCTTC. Its translation: CASSQGQGIYGYTF. The gene calls are TRBV4-1 and TRBJ1-2, with 8 bases fitting TRBD1. The CDR3 has 14 residues. The germline V gene encodes CDR1 MGHRA and CDR2 YSYEKL. V shed 1 base, J shed 4 bases, and the junction held 2 bases outside the gene matches.

The DNA of the CDR3 is TGCGCCAGCAGCCAAGACCAGGGTGACACCGGGGAGCTGTTTTTT. Its translation: CASSQDQGDTGELFF. This chain joins TRBV4-3 and TRBJ2-2, with a weak D call TRBD1 (5 bases). The CDR3 contains 15 residues. Between the trimmed V and J ends, which lost 0 bases and 3 bases, there was a span of 8 bases. CDR1 LGHNA and CDR2 YSLEER come from the germline V gene.

The chain employs TRBV27 and TRBJ1-1; 8 bases match TRBD1. Germline values: CDR1 MNHEY, CDR2 SMNVEV (reference sequence). The V gene end was trimmed by 1 base and the J gene end by 11 bases; junction bases not matched to a gene: 6. CDR3 length equals 13 residues. DNA of the CDR3: TGTGCCAGCAGTTTATGGACAGGGCAGCGCGCTTTCTTT. Residues: CASSLWTGQRAFF.

There are many counts of this clonotype. V is TRBV10-3 and J is TRBJ2-1; 7 positions agree with TRBD1. CDR3 size: 12 residues. V lost 7 bases and J lost 5; bases outside the gene matches: 2. Germline V CDR1 and CDR2: ENHRY, SYGVKD. CDR3 residues: CAITGGNNEQFF. The CDR3 DNA follows: TGTGCCATCACAGGGGGAAACAATGAGCAGTTCTTC.

V usage is TRBV3-1 and J usage is TRBJ2-1, with 8 positions matching TRBD2. The CDR3 is 18 residues long. Looked up from germline, CDR1 is LGHDT and CDR2 is YNNKEL (reference sequence). V shed 11 bases, J shed 4 bases, and the junction held 22 bases outside the gene matches. Here the CDR3 reads CASSQGRGGILNYNEQFF. The CDR3 DNA is TGTGCCTCCTCCCAAGGTCGGGGGGGGATATTAAATTACAATGAGCAGTTCTTC.

This chain joins TRBV6-2 or TRBV6-3 and TRBJ2-1; 8 bases are shared with TRBD2. The V gene's germline CDR1 is MNHEY and CDR2 SVGEGT. This CDR3 has 13 amino acids. V gave up 9 bases and J gave up 4 bases; unmatched junction bases: 5. CDR3 amino acids: CASQERGYNEQFF. In DNA form, the CDR3 reads TGTGCCAGTCAGGAGCGGGGGTACAATGAGCAGTTCTTC.

This clonotype was seen at least ten times. DNA of the CDR3: TGTGCCAGCAGTCCCCATGATGGGCACGGCTCCTACGAGCAGTACTTC. The encoded protein is CASSPHDGHGSYEQYF. The rearrangement joins TRBV28 to TRBJ2-7; unclear D gene. The CDR3 runs to 16 residues. Trimming cost V 5 bases and J 0 bases, with 17 bases left between them. CDR1 is MDHEN, CDR2 SYDVKM, per germline.

The V and J genes are TRBV7-2 and TRBJ2-7; no clear D. The ends were cut back, 3 bases at V and 6 bases at J, with 12 bases in the middle. CDR3 size: 13 residues. CDR1 and CDR2 (germline): SGHTA, FQGNSA. DNA of the CDR3: TGTGCCAGCAGCTTGGCTTTCCTGACCGAGCAGTACTTC. It yields the protein CASSLAFLTEQYF.

This clonotype was observed a few times. The chain couples TRBV5-6 to TRBJ2-1, with D possibly TRBD2 on 6 matching bases. Trimming took 5 bases from V and 6 from J, leaving 12 bases between them. Per the germline V gene, CDR1 is SGHDT and CDR2 is YYEEEE. This CDR3 is 13 amino acids long. CDR3 protein: CASSLALSNEQFF. The CDR3, as DNA: TGTGCCAGCAGTCTAGCGTTATCCAATGAGCAGTTCTTC.

The rearrangement links TRBV27 to TRBJ2-2; D may correspond to TRBD1 or TRBD2 (5 bases each). V was clipped by 5 bases and J by 3 bases, with 16 bases between them. The CDR3 is 16 amino acids. Germline-derived CDR1 and CDR2 are MNHEY and SMNVEV (reference sequence). The CDR3 loop reads CASSEEGAGDTGELFF. The CDR3 DNA reads as TGTGCCAGCAGTGAAGAAGGGGCCGGGGACACCGGGGAGCTGTTTTTT.

In its sample, this clonotype was seen a few times. The gene calls are TRBV6-2 or TRBV6-3 and TRBJ2-3, with D uncertain. Germline V gene sequence: CDR1 MNHEY, CDR2 SVGEGT. The ends were cut back, 2 bases at V and 4 bases at J, with 16 bases in the middle. This CDR3 has 16 residues. Written as DNA, the CDR3 is TGTGCCAGCAGTTACGCATTCCTCCCAAGGCCAGATACGCAGTATTTT. It encodes CASSYAFLPRPDTQYF.

The chain has TRBV28 and TRBJ2-5; D is unclear. CDR1 is MDHEN and CDR2 is SYDVKM in the germline V gene. The CDR3 runs 15 residues. V dropped 3 bases and J dropped 0 bases, with 11 bases sitting between them. The CDR3 reads CASSFPIGYQETQYF. As DNA, the CDR3 is TGTGCCAGCAGTTTTCCGATTGGATACCAAGAGACCCAGTACTTC. The whole variable domain, filled in from reference TRBV28 and TRBJ2-5, reads DVKVTQSSRYLVKRTGEKVFLECVQDMDHENMFWYRQDPGLGLRLIYFSYDVKMKEKGDIPEGYSVSREKKERFSLILESASTNQTSMYLCASSFPIGYQETQYFGPGTRLLVL.

This clonotype was detected a few times. J is TRBJ1-1 and V is TRBV9, with D tentatively TRBD1 (5 bases). The germline gives CDR1 SGDLS, CDR2 YYNGEE. The CDR3 has 14 residues. Trimming pared 4 bases from V and 3 bases from J, leaving 13 bases between. The CDR3 nucleotides read TGTGCCAGCAGCCTTGGACAATATTACACTGAAGCTTTCTTT. It is translated as CASSLGQYYTEAFF.

This clonotype occurred many times. This chain links TRBV7-8 with TRBJ2-7; TRBD2 aligns across 13 bases. V dropped 5 bases and J dropped 6; count of bases not matched to a gene: 4. This CDR3 has 14 residues. The germline V gene encodes CDR1 SGHVS and CDR2 FQNEAQ. CDR3 sequence reads: CASSATSGGPEQYF. The CDR3 DNA sequence: TGTGCCAGCAGCGCGACTAGCGGGGGGCCCGAGCAGTACTTC.

This chain joins TRBV7-9 and TRBJ2-7; a weak D match, TRBD2 (5 bases). The V gene's germline CDR1 is SEHNR and CDR2 FQNEAQ (reference sequence). Trimming took off 4 bases at V and 6 bases at J, with 10 bases between the two ends. The CDR3 length is 12 residues. As DNA, the CDR3 is TGTGCCAGCAGCTACCCCGGAGGCGAGCAGTACTTC. Translation: CASSYPGGEQYF.

The chain joins TRBV9 to TRBJ2-7; D uncertain. Germline loops: CDR1 SGDLS, CDR2 YYNGEE. Trimming took 1 base from V and 0 from J, leaving 11 bases between them. This CDR3 is built from 15 residues. The CDR3 spells CASSVSDGSSYEQYF. CDR3 sequence (DNA): TGTGCCAGCAGCGTATCTGACGGAAGCTCCTACGAGCAGTACTTC.

V and J are TRBV7-9 and TRBJ2-3; D gene ambiguous. The CDR3 runs to 16 residues. The germline V gene encodes CDR1 SEHNR and CDR2 FQNEAQ (reference sequence). Trimming stripped 3 bases from V and 2 bases from J, with 15 bases between. CDR3 protein: CASSFPPGRITDTQYF. CDR3 DNA sequence: TGTGCCAGCAGCTTCCCACCAGGACGGATCACAGATACGCAGTATTTT.

This clonotype was seen only a few times. The V gene is TRBV29-1, the J gene TRBJ2-3; a weak D match, TRBD1 (5 bases). Trimming pared 1 base from V and 2 bases from J, leaving 13 bases between. Germline assignment: CDR1 SQVTM and CDR2 ANQGSEA. The CDR3 sequence is 15 residues long. CDR3 sequence: CSVEVTGDFTDTQYF. The CDR3, as DNA: TGCAGCGTTGAAGTAACAGGAGACTTCACAGATACGCAGTATTTT.

This clonotype was found a few times. The chain joins TRBV2 to TRBJ2-1; 9 bases agree with TRBD2. V lost 10 bases and J lost 5; bases outside the gene matches: 9. The germline gives CDR1 SNHLY, CDR2 FYNNEI. This CDR3 is built from 14 residues. CDR3 sequence (DNA): TGTGCCACTATAGCGGGAGTATGGAACAATGAGCAGTTCTTC. As protein: CATIAGVWNNEQFF.

This clonotype was counted ten times or more. J is TRBJ2-1 and V is TRBV7-9; the match to TRBD2 covers 9 bases. This CDR3 is 14 amino acids long. Germline V CDR1 and CDR2: SEHNR, FQNEAQ (reference sequence). V was pared by 6 bases and J by 7 bases, with 7 bases of the junction left unmatched. The CDR3 bases are TGTGCCAGCAGGAAGGGGACTAGCCTAAATGAGCAGTTCTTC. Protein: CASRKGTSLNEQFF.

The chain is built from TRBV6-1 and TRBJ1-5, with a possible D match to TRBD1 (5 bases). CDR3 length: 15 amino acids. The germline CDR1 and CDR2 sequences are MNHNS and SASEGT. Trimming cost V 7 bases and J 0 bases, with 13 bases left between them. For the CDR3, the DNA is TGTGCCAGCAAATCCAGGGCCTATAGCAATCAGCCCCAGCATTTT. Residues: CASKSRAYSNQPQHF.

This chain links TRBV4-3 with TRBJ2-1, with a possible D match to TRBD1 (5 bases). Germline CDR1 reads LGHNA; CDR2 reads YSLEER. V lost 3 bases to trimming and J lost 9 bases, with 9 bases between them. The CDR3 extends over 12 amino acids. The CDR3 reads CASSHRESEQFF. CDR3 in DNA: TGCGCCAGCAGCCACAGGGAAAGTGAGCAGTTCTTC.

This clonotype has only a few counts. The chain carries TRBV2 and TRBJ2-5, with D hard to call. This CDR3 has 13 amino acids. The germline V gene encodes CDR1 SNHLY and CDR2 FYNNEI. The CDR3 reads CAVRALSQETQYF. The CDR3 bases are TGTGCTGTTCGGGCCCTCTCACAAGAGACCCAGTACTTC.

This clonotype has a count of ten or more. The chain uses TRBV5-1 and TRBJ2-1; D ambiguous. The CDR3 extends over 15 amino acids. Looked up from germline, CDR1 is SGHRS and CDR2 is YFSETQ. The V end was cut by 3 bases, the J end by 0 bases, with 10 bases between. As DNA, the CDR3 is TGCGCCAGCAGCTCCGTAACGTACTCCTACAATGAGCAGTTCTTC. Translating gives CASSSVTYSYNEQFF.

This rearrangement joins TRBV7-9 to TRBJ2-7, with D possibly TRBD2 on 6 matching bases. The CDR3 has 16 amino acids. Trimming removed 1 base at V and 1 base at J, with 14 bases between. Germline lookup yields CDR1 SEHNR and CDR2 FQNEAQ (reference sequence). The CDR3: CASSLEGRGYSYEQYF. The CDR3, as DNA: TGTGCCAGCAGCTTAGAGGGGCGGGGATATTCCTACGAGCAGTACTTC.

This clonotype was found many times. The V and J genes are TRBV28 and TRBJ2-5; D gene ambiguous. Trimming left V 5 bases short and J 1 base short, with 8 bases between. The germline CDR1 and CDR2 sequences are MDHEN and SYDVKM. The CDR3 consists of 13 residues. The CDR3 DNA is TGTGCCAGCAGTGACAAGATCCAAGAGACCCAGTACTTC. As protein: CASSDKIQETQYF.

This clonotype was counted between two and nine times. The rearrangement uses TRBV3-1 and TRBJ2-3; D remains unclear. The V gene lost 3 bases and the J gene lost 4 bases, with 14 bases spanning the gap. Germline V gene sequence: CDR1 LGHDT, CDR2 YNNKEL (reference sequence). CDR3 length: 15 amino acids. The CDR3 region is CASSQKIDRADTQYF. CDR3 in DNA: TGTGCCAGCAGCCAGAAGATAGATCGCGCAGATACGCAGTATTTT.